The present entry profiles one TCR beta chain with its context. Its target is not known. This entry belongs to a study of Siglec-9 on CD8 T cells in melanoma. Overall study results and limits: An effector memory CD8+ subset marked by Siglec-9 reportedly appeared to gather in melanoma.

This table comes from immunoSEQ multiplex PCR, and its TCRdb copy is limited to in-frame clones, with some not included. The repertoire holds about 30,000 clones, roughly 80% seen once, with roughly 6.3% in the top ten. CDR1 SQVTM and CDR2 ANQGSEA come from the germline V gene. J was trimmed by 1 base and V by 7 bases; bases with no gene match: 4. The CDR3 has 13 residues. The sequenced sample was Siglec-9- CD8+ T cells sorted from blood. This chain joins TRBV29-1 and TRBJ1-1; 9 bases agree with TRBD1. This TCR was recovered from a human donor in good health. CDR3 in amino acids: CSAETGGNTEAFF. The CDR3 DNA is TGCAGCGCGGAGACAGGGGGGAACACTGAAGCTTTCTTT. The full variable domain, completed using reference TRBV29-1 and TRBJ1-1, is SAVISQKPSRDICQRGTSLTIQCQVDSQVTMMFWYRQQPGQSLTLIATANQGSEATYESGFVIDKFPISRPNLTFSTLTVSNMSPEDSSIYLCSAETGGNTEAFFGQGTRLTVV.